This T cell receptor beta chain was sequenced in a study of vaccination effects on CD4 cells after COVID-19. Profiling relied on immunoSEQ multiplex PCR, and the TCRdb table lists in-frame clones only, not all of them. The sample shows approximately 40,000 clones, more than 65% of them seen only once. Culturing for about 10 days preceded CD4+ T cell isolation. PCR confirmed that the person was infected with SARS-CoV-2 between March and December 2020. Two-dose vaccination with either BNT162b2 or mRNA-1273 was given to the participants. This CDR3 spans 14 amino acids. Trimming took off 0 bases at V and 10 bases at J, with 15 bases between the two ends. Germline-derived CDR1 and CDR2 are KGHSH and LQKENI. This clone was counted a few times. The antigen remains unidentified.

The TCR was taken from a human donor who had a prior SARS-CoV-2 infection. This material consisted of CD4+ T cells from PBMCs cultured without peptide, taken after COVID-19 vaccination. The chain is built from TRBV18 and TRBJ1-2; D gene uncertain. The CDR3 bases are TGTGCCAGCTCACCACCGTCCAGTCGCTATCACTACACCTTC. Translated, it gives CASSPPSSRYHYTF.